This TCR beta chain stems from a study of cytomegalovirus exposure and HLA in healthy donors. Study findings and constraints: Donors were assumed by presence/absence analyses to have roughly uniform sequencing depth.

When sampled, the donors appeared nominally healthy, though they likely had unrecorded immune exposures. Turning to this clone: The target antigen is unknown.

In the PCR, 60 Vbeta and 13 Jbeta primers were used. Produced via immunoSEQ multiplex PCR; TCRdb's table is partial and in-frame only. The sample includes about 94,000 clones, more than 75% of them seen just once. This clonotype originated in a woman in her 40s in good health and CMV-seronegative. The sequenced sample consisted of PBMCs.

CDR3 sequence reads: CASSGAGTGFPYEQYF. The CDR3 DNA sequence: TGTGCCAGCAGTGGGGCCGGGACAGGATTCCCCTACGAGCAGTACTTC. The V call is TRBV28, the J call TRBJ2-7; 8 nucleotides line up with TRBD1. Germline assignment: CDR1 MDHEN and CDR2 SYDVKM. The CDR3 covers 16 residues. Losses at the gene ends were 5 bases for V and 2 bases for J; bases not matched to a gene: 11.